The clone carrying this T cell receptor (beta chain) appeared many times. What it recognizes is unknown. The data were taken from a study of T cells in Graves' hyperthyroidism and ophthalmopathy. Authors of the study amplified TCR beta CDR3 regions from RNA transcripts. TCR CDR3 underwent first-round RT-PCR with the HTBI primer set. TCRdb re-called the multiplex PCR reads through MiXCR, storing one row per CDR3 protein. Among fewer than 650,000 distinct CDR3 sequences listed, 14% to 15% were seen once. Germline CDR1 is SEHNR and CDR2 is FQNEAQ (reference sequence). V shed 6 bases and J 5 bases; nucleotides not matched to a gene: 6. The CDR3 spans 14 residues. Uncontrolled infection, other autoimmune disease, pregnancy or lactation led to exclusion. The authors took PBMCs from roughly 9.3 ml fresh peripheral blood. General observations from the study: Blood also carried most thyroid clonotypes expanded above 0.001.

This TCR was recovered from a woman in her thirties or forties with Graves' ophthalmopathy. The sample consisted of blood. V is TRBV7-9 and J is TRBJ2-7, with 11 nucleotides matching TRBD1. The chain's CDR3 is CASRPGQGADEQYF. For the CDR3, the DNA is TGTGCCAGCAGACCTGGACAGGGGGCCGACGAGCAGTACTTC.